These T cell receptor beta chains were read from a single sample in a study of PD-1 blockade in classical Hodgkin lymphoma. Assay used: immunoSEQ multiplex PCR; TCRdb lists only in-frame clones, some missing. This sample has 7,000 or so clones, with approximately 83% found just once. The input for sequencing was peripheral blood mononuclear cells (PBMCs), taken before the fourth cycle of nivolumab. The receptors derive from a human donor with classical Hodgkin lymphoma. Both conserved end residues are part of each CDR3. Each record gives: J gene, D gene, V gene, clone size, CDR3 DNA, CDR3 protein. A D gene is named only where the DNA matches it firmly. Clone size is not always given. Where it is, it says once, few, many or a class for expanded clones.

j_gene: TRBJ2-1
d_gene: .
v_gene: TRBV5-1
abundance: .
CDR3nt: TGCGCCAGCAGCTTAGGAGCGGGTTTCTACAATGAGCAGTTCTTC
CDR3aa: CASSLGAGFYNEQFF

j_gene: TRBJ2-1
d_gene: .
v_gene: TRBV6-1
abundance: .
CDR3nt: TGTGCCAGCAGTCGACCCTCTAATGAGCAGTTCTTC
CDR3aa: CASSRPSNEQFF

j_gene: TRBJ2-7
d_gene: TRBD2
v_gene: TRBV5-1
abundance: .
CDR3nt: TGCGCCAGCAGCTTGACGACTAGCGAAACCTACGAGCAGTACTTC
CDR3aa: CASSLTTSETYEQYF

j_gene: TRBJ2-7
d_gene: .
v_gene: TRBV18
abundance: few
CDR3nt: TGTGCCAGCTCACCAGGTAGCTACTACGAGCAGTACTTC
CDR3aa: CASSPGSYYEQYF

j_gene: TRBJ2-7
d_gene: TRBD2
v_gene: TRBV9
abundance: .
CDR3nt: TGTGCCAGCAGCCCATACACCGGGACTAGCGGGGCCTCCTACGAGCAGTACTTC
CDR3aa: CASSPYTGTSGASYEQYF

j_gene: TRBJ2-3
d_gene: .
v_gene: TRBV11-2
abundance: .
CDR3nt: TGTGCCAGCAGCTTTAGTTCGGCCGGTGGGGAAGATACGCAGTATTTT
CDR3aa: CASSFSSAGGEDTQYF

j_gene: TRBJ1-4
d_gene: TRBD1
v_gene: TRBV5-5
abundance: .
CDR3nt: TGTGCCAGCAGCTTGGGGACAGGGTTGGGTAATGAAAAACTGTTTTTT
CDR3aa: CASSLGTGLGNEKLFF

j_gene: TRBJ1-5
d_gene: .
v_gene: TRBV27
abundance: .
CDR3nt: TGTGCCAGCAGTTTCGGCACTCTCGGCAATCAGCCCCAGCATTTT
CDR3aa: CASSFGTLGNQPQHF

j_gene: TRBJ2-6
d_gene: TRBD2
v_gene: TRBV7-9
abundance: .
CDR3nt: TGTGCCAGCAGCATCGGGACTACAGCTCTGGGGGCCAACGTCCTGACTTTC
CDR3aa: CASSIGTTALGANVLTF

j_gene: TRBJ2-4
d_gene: .
v_gene: TRBV6-6
abundance: .
CDR3nt: TGTGCCAGCAGTTACAGCCTAGCCAAAAACATTCAGTACTTC
CDR3aa: CASSYSLAKNIQYF

j_gene: TRBJ1-2
d_gene: TRBD1
v_gene: TRBV29-1
abundance: .
CDR3nt: TGCAGCGTTGAATTACAGGGGGGTAACTATGGCTACACCTTC
CDR3aa: CSVELQGGNYGYTF

j_gene: TRBJ2-3
d_gene: .
v_gene: TRBV28
abundance: .
CDR3nt: TGTGCCAGCCTCCGGAGGCATTCTAGCACAGATACGCAGTATTTT
CDR3aa: CASLRRHSSTDTQYF

j_gene: TRBJ2-3
d_gene: TRBD2
v_gene: TRBV19
abundance: .
CDR3nt: TGTGCCAGTAGTGAGGGGACTAAATACACAGATACGCAGTATTTT
CDR3aa: CASSEGTKYTDTQYF

j_gene: TRBJ2-7
d_gene: TRBD1
v_gene: TRBV7-6
abundance: .
CDR3nt: TGTGCCAGCAGCCCGGGACAGGGCTACGAGCAGTACTTC
CDR3aa: CASSPGQGYEQYF

j_gene: TRBJ2-7
d_gene: TRBD2
v_gene: TRBV7-3
abundance: .
CDR3nt: TGTGCCAGCAGCTTATACAGCGGGAGTCCCTACGAGCAGTACTTC
CDR3aa: CASSLYSGSPYEQYF

j_gene: TRBJ2-7
d_gene: .
v_gene: TRBV7-2
abundance: .
CDR3nt: TGTGCCAGCAGCTTACTGGGTCAGGGGAGTGCCGAGCAGTACTTC
CDR3aa: CASSLLGQGSAEQYF

j_gene: TRBJ2-7
d_gene: TRBD2
v_gene: TRBV5-1
abundance: .
CDR3nt: TGCGCCAGCAGCTGGGGATCGGGGACTAGCGGGTACGAGCAGTACTTC
CDR3aa: CASSWGSGTSGYEQYF

j_gene: TRBJ2-6
d_gene: .
v_gene: TRBV7-8
abundance: .
CDR3nt: TGTGCCAGCATTCAACCTGGGGCCAACGTCCTGACTTTC
CDR3aa: CASIQPGANVLTF

j_gene: TRBJ2-2
d_gene: .
v_gene: TRBV7-2
abundance: .
CDR3nt: TGTGCCAGCAGCTTAGTGGGTGGTACCGGGGAGCTGTTTTTT
CDR3aa: CASSLVGGTGELFF

j_gene: TRBJ2-5
d_gene: .
v_gene: TRBV5-5
abundance: .
CDR3nt: TGTGCCAGCAGCTTGGGATCATACCGTCAAGAGACCCAGTACTTC
CDR3aa: CASSLGSYRQETQYF

j_gene: TRBJ2-2
d_gene: TRBD1
v_gene: TRBV7-3
abundance: .
CDR3nt: TGTGCCAGCAGTCCACAGGGGGCAGGTACCGGGGAGCTGTTTTTT
CDR3aa: CASSPQGAGTGELFF

j_gene: TRBJ2-3
d_gene: TRBD2
v_gene: TRBV5-4
abundance: .
CDR3nt: TGTGCCAGCAGCTTGGAGGCTAGCGGGAGCGGGGTTACTAGCACAGATACGCAGTATTTT
CDR3aa: CASSLEASGSGVTSTDTQYF

j_gene: TRBJ2-3
d_gene: TRBD2
v_gene: TRBV7-3
abundance: .
CDR3nt: TGTGCCAGCAGCCAACTAGCGGGAGGAACCACAGATACGCAGTATTTT
CDR3aa: CASSQLAGGTTDTQYF

j_gene: TRBJ2-1
d_gene: .
v_gene: TRBV28
abundance: .
CDR3nt: TGTGCCAGCACGGGAGCTTACAATGAGCAGTTCTTC
CDR3aa: CASTGAYNEQFF

j_gene: TRBJ1-1
d_gene: .
v_gene: TRBV9
abundance: few
CDR3nt: TGTGCCAGCAGCCCCGTTCCTGAAGCTTTCTTT
CDR3aa: CASSPVPEAFF

j_gene: TRBJ1-1
d_gene: .
v_gene: TRBV9
abundance: .
CDR3nt: TGTGCCAGCAGCGTCTCCGACATAGCAGTGAACACTGAAGCTTTCTTT
CDR3aa: CASSVSDIAVNTEAFF

j_gene: TRBJ2-1
d_gene: TRBD2
v_gene: TRBV7-9
abundance: large
CDR3nt: TGTGCCAGCAGCACAGGACTAGGCGATGAGCAGTTCTTC
CDR3aa: CASSTGLGDEQFF

j_gene: TRBJ1-5
d_gene: .
v_gene: TRBV6-1
abundance: once
CDR3nt: TGTGCCACAGGACAGCCCCAGCATTTT
CDR3aa: CATGQPQHF

j_gene: TRBJ2-3
d_gene: TRBD2
v_gene: TRBV4-3
abundance: .
CDR3nt: TGCGCCAGCAGCCAGTCTCCCGGGAGGAGTACAGATACGCAGTATTTT
CDR3aa: CASSQSPGRSTDTQYF

j_gene: TRBJ1-1
d_gene: .
v_gene: TRBV5-1
abundance: .
CDR3nt: TGCGCCAGCAGCTTGGACCCAGGGTTGGTCACTGAAGCTTTCTTT
CDR3aa: CASSLDPGLVTEAFF

j_gene: TRBJ1-1
d_gene: .
v_gene: TRBV10-3
abundance: once
CDR3nt: TGTGCCATCAGTGTTGGACCCGATGAAGCTTTCTTT
CDR3aa: CAISVGPDEAFF

j_gene: TRBJ2-5
d_gene: TRBD2
v_gene: TRBV5-4
abundance: .
CDR3nt: TGTGCCAGCAGCTTGGGACTAGCGGATCAAGAGACCCAGTACTTC
CDR3aa: CASSLGLADQETQYF

j_gene: TRBJ2-3
d_gene: .
v_gene: TRBV9
abundance: .
CDR3nt: TGTGCCAGCAGCGTCCGAACCGCTCCAGATACGCAGTATTTT
CDR3aa: CASSVRTAPDTQYF

j_gene: TRBJ2-1
d_gene: .
v_gene: TRBV15
abundance: .
CDR3nt: TGTGCCACCAGCCCAGATCTTCCCAATGAGCAGTTCTTC
CDR3aa: CATSPDLPNEQFF

j_gene: TRBJ2-5
d_gene: TRBD2
v_gene: TRBV2
abundance: .
CDR3nt: TGTGCCAGCAGTGAAACGGCGGGGGGAGAGACCCAGTACTTC
CDR3aa: CASSETAGGETQYF

j_gene: TRBJ1-2
d_gene: .
v_gene: TRBV28
abundance: .
CDR3nt: TGTGCCAGCAGTCAGGGACCTGGGGGCTACACCTTC
CDR3aa: CASSQGPGGYTF

j_gene: TRBJ2-1
d_gene: .
v_gene: TRBV9
abundance: .
CDR3nt: TGTGCCAGCAGCGTAGAAATCCAAGACAATGAGCAGTTCTTC
CDR3aa: CASSVEIQDNEQFF

j_gene: TRBJ2-3
d_gene: TRBD2
v_gene: TRBV13
abundance: .
CDR3nt: TGTGCCAGCAGCTTAGAGTCTAGCGGGAGAGGAGATACGCAGTATTTT
CDR3aa: CASSLESSGRGDTQYF

j_gene: TRBJ2-1
d_gene: TRBD2
v_gene: TRBV19
abundance: .
CDR3nt: TGTGCCAGTAGTATAGAGGTAGCGGGGCCGTTTGGGGAGCAGTTCTTC
CDR3aa: CASSIEVAGPFGEQFF

j_gene: TRBJ1-4
d_gene: .
v_gene: TRBV5-4
abundance: .
CDR3nt: TGTGCCAGCAGCTTAGAGGGGTATAATGAAAAACTGTTTTTT
CDR3aa: CASSLEGYNEKLFF

j_gene: TRBJ2-1
d_gene: .
v_gene: TRBV12-5
abundance: medium-sized
CDR3nt: TGTGCTAGTGGTCGGACTACCACAGTTGGGGATGAGCAGTTCTTC
CDR3aa: CASGRTTTVGDEQFF

j_gene: TRBJ2-3
d_gene: .
v_gene: TRBV5-5
abundance: .
CDR3nt: TGTGCCAGCAGCTTGACGACAGATACGCAGTATTTT
CDR3aa: CASSLTTDTQYF

j_gene: TRBJ1-3
d_gene: .
v_gene: TRBV4-3
abundance: .
CDR3nt: TGCGCCAGCAGCCAGAGCTCTGGAAACACCATATATTTT
CDR3aa: CASSQSSGNTIYF

j_gene: TRBJ1-2
d_gene: .
v_gene: TRBV5-2
abundance: .
CDR3nt: TGTGCCAGCAGCTTGGGGGAAGGGGGCGCCTATGGCTACACCTTC
CDR3aa: CASSLGEGGAYGYTF

j_gene: TRBJ2-7
d_gene: .
v_gene: TRBV5-1
abundance: .
CDR3nt: TGCGCCAGCAGCTTGGCCGGGTTGGGCAGCTCCTACGAGCAGTACTTC
CDR3aa: CASSLAGLGSSYEQYF

j_gene: TRBJ1-5
d_gene: .
v_gene: TRBV7-9
abundance: .
CDR3nt: TGTGCCAGCAGCTTAATCGGGGGACATCAGCATTTT
CDR3aa: CASSLIGGHQHF

j_gene: TRBJ2-7
d_gene: .
v_gene: TRBV7-9
abundance: .
CDR3nt: TGTGCATCGGGCGACAGATTGTACGGGGAGCAGTACTTC
CDR3aa: CASGDRLYGEQYF

j_gene: TRBJ2-7
d_gene: .
v_gene: TRBV5-6
abundance: .
CDR3nt: TGTGCCAGCAGCTCCCCCCCACTAGACGAGCAGTACTTC
CDR3aa: CASSSPPLDEQYF

j_gene: TRBJ2-5
d_gene: TRBD2
v_gene: TRBV29-1
abundance: .
CDR3nt: TGCAGCGTTGCGCCCCAACAGATAGGACTAGCGGGCCTACAAGAGACCCAGTACTTC
CDR3aa: CSVAPQQIGLAGLQETQYF

j_gene: TRBJ1-2
d_gene: .
v_gene: TRBV5-1
abundance: few
CDR3nt: TGCGCCAGCAGCTTGATCCGGGAGTATGGCTACACCTTC
CDR3aa: CASSLIREYGYTF

j_gene: TRBJ2-1
d_gene: .
v_gene: TRBV11-2
abundance: .
CDR3nt: TGTGCCAGCAGCTTAAGGGACACAGGCAATGAGCAGTTCTTC
CDR3aa: CASSLRDTGNEQFF

j_gene: TRBJ1-2
d_gene: .
v_gene: TRBV19
abundance: few
CDR3nt: TGTGCCAGTACCTCATTTGGAGGGAACTATGGCTACACCTTC
CDR3aa: CASTSFGGNYGYTF

j_gene: TRBJ2-5
d_gene: TRBD1
v_gene: TRBV5-1
abundance: .
CDR3nt: TGCGCCAGCAGCTCCGGACAGGGCATCCAAGAGACCCAGTACTTC
CDR3aa: CASSSGQGIQETQYF

j_gene: TRBJ1-4
d_gene: .
v_gene: TRBV5-6
abundance: .
CDR3nt: TGTGCCAGCAGCTCACAGGAGACAACTAATGAAAAACTGTTTTTT
CDR3aa: CASSSQETTNEKLFF

j_gene: TRBJ2-3
d_gene: .
v_gene: TRBV5-1
abundance: .
CDR3nt: TGCGCCAGCAGCTTGAAGGGGGAACTTACGCAGTATTTT
CDR3aa: CASSLKGELTQYF

j_gene: TRBJ2-7
d_gene: TRBD2
v_gene: TRBV27
abundance: .
CDR3nt: TGTGCCAGCAGTTTAGGGCTAGCGGAAACCTACGAGCAGTACTTC
CDR3aa: CASSLGLAETYEQYF

j_gene: TRBJ1-1
d_gene: TRBD1
v_gene: TRBV6-1
abundance: few
CDR3nt: TGTGCCAGCAGTGTAACAACAGGGGTCCTTGAAGCTTTCTTT
CDR3aa: CASSVTTGVLEAFF

j_gene: TRBJ2-1
d_gene: TRBD2
v_gene: TRBV7-3
abundance: few
CDR3nt: TGTGCCAGCAGCCCCCCAGGGACTAGCGGATACAATGAGCAGTTCTTC
CDR3aa: CASSPPGTSGYNEQFF